The next 20 T cell receptor beta chains were all read from a single sample in a study of T cells in narcolepsy. Assay used: immunoSEQ multiplex PCR; TCRdb lists only in-frame clones, some missing. Altogether about 32,000 clones are present, 79% being singletons, with the ten largest covering 3.8%. Sequencing was done on a sample of memory (CD45RA-) CD4+ T cells from blood. The receptors were gathered from a human donor in good health.

This sequence joins TRBV30 and TRBJ1-1; unclear D gene. The CDR3 has 11 amino acids. The V and J ends lost 5 bases and 2 bases respectively, with 6 bases between them. Germline-derived CDR1 and CDR2 are GTSNPN and SVGIG (reference sequence). The chain's CDR3 is CAWGFNTEAFF. The CDR3 DNA is TGTGCCTGGGGATTCAACACTGAAGCTTTCTTT. Full variable domain (outside the CDR3, taken from reference TRBV30 and TRBJ1-1): SQTIHQWPATLVQPVGSPLSLECTVEGTSNPNLYWYRQAAGRGLQLLFYSVGIGQISSEVPQNLSASRPQDRQFILSSKKLLLSDSGFYLCAWGFNTEAFFGQGTRLTVV.

The genes are TRBV23-1 and TRBJ1-2; TRBD1 is a possible D gene (5 bases). TRBV23-1 is known as an ORF, though its function is uncertain. The ends were cut back, 6 bases at V and 3 bases at J, with 20 bases in the middle. The CDR3 consists of 16 residues. The CDR3 reads CASSLTPGRLDYGYTF. The CDR3 DNA is TGCGCCAGCAGCCTAACCCCAGGGCGTTTGGACTATGGCTACACCTTC.

The chain recombines TRBV7-7 with TRBJ2-3, with 7 bases matching TRBD2. The length of the CDR3 is 14 residues. CDR1 and CDR2 from the germline V gene are SSHAT and FNYEAQ (reference sequence). Trimming took 5 bases from V and 5 from J; bases not matched to a gene: 7. CDR3: CASSLGGVGDTQYF. In DNA, the CDR3 is TGTGCCAGCAGCCTTGGGGGGGTCGGAGATACGCAGTATTTT.

The chain recombines TRBV6-1 with TRBJ2-1; the match to TRBD2 covers 9 bases. Unmatched junction bases numbered 6, after V lost 2 bases and J lost 4 bases. CDR1 is MNHNS and CDR2 is SASEGT in the germline V gene. This CDR3 comprises 16 residues. This CDR3 reads CASSESGTSTYNEQFF. The CDR3 region has the DNA TGTGCCAGCAGTGAATCCGGGACTAGCACGTACAATGAGCAGTTCTTC.

Points on this clone: Other DNA sequences in this sample translate to the same CDR3. This rearrangement joins TRBV27 to TRBJ1-2; 10 bases fit TRBD1. Germline-derived CDR1 and CDR2 are MNHEY and SMNVEV (reference sequence). With V trimmed by 5 bases and J by 4 bases, 1 base remained unmatched. The CDR3 extends over 13 amino acids. The CDR3 DNA sequence: TGTGCCAGCAGTCGGGACAGGGGCTATGGCTACACCTTC. This gives the protein CASSRDRGYGYTF.

The chain has TRBV11-2 and TRBJ2-7; 11 bases align to TRBD2. This CDR3 comprises 16 residues. Looked up from germline, CDR1 is SGHAT and CDR2 is FQNNGV. Trimming took 2 bases from V and 3 from J; bases not matched to a gene: 6. CDR3 in amino acids: CASSLIRLAGFYEQYF. The CDR3 DNA reads TGTGCCAGCAGCTTAATAAGACTAGCGGGATTCTACGAGCAGTACTTC.

This chain connects TRBV30 to TRBJ2-3; 8 nucleotides align to TRBD2. Germline CDR1 GTSNPN, CDR2 SVGIG (reference sequence). Losses at the gene ends were 4 bases for V and 5 bases for J; bases not matched to a gene: 5. The CDR3 totals 13 residues. CDR3 loop: CAWTQRERDTQYF. The CDR3 bases are TGTGCCTGGACTCAGCGGGAGAGAGATACGCAGTATTTT.

The gene calls are TRBV5-6 and TRBJ1-2, with TRBD1 as a possible D gene (5 bases). V dropped 5 bases and J dropped 4 bases, with 15 bases sitting between them. The CDR3 is 14 residues long. CDR1 and CDR2 from the germline V gene are SGHDT and YYEEEE. The CDR3 coding sequence is TGTGCCAGCAGATCAATAACAGGAGCCTATGGCTACACCTTC. This codes for CASRSITGAYGYTF.

The chain has TRBV9 and TRBJ2-7; the D is unclear. There are 14 residues in the CDR3. V lost 7 bases and J 0 bases, leaving 14 bases between the germline ends. Germline-derived CDR1 and CDR2 are SGDLS and YYNGEE. The CDR3 reads CASGQAPDSYEQYF. In DNA, the CDR3 is TGTGCCAGCGGCCAAGCTCCCGACTCCTACGAGCAGTACTTC.

The gene calls are TRBV9 and TRBJ2-7, with D possibly matching TRBD1 (6 bases). The CDR3 length is 14 residues. From germline, CDR1 is SGDLS and CDR2 YYNGEE. With 0 bases removed from V and 2 bases from J, the gap between germline ends came to 9 bases. The CDR3 here is CASSVATGTYEQYF. For the CDR3, the DNA is TGTGCCAGCAGCGTAGCTACAGGGACCTACGAGCAGTACTTC.

The chain couples TRBV6-5 to TRBJ1-1; 8 bases map to TRBD1. The germline CDR1 and CDR2 sequences are MNHEY and SVGAGI. This CDR3 has 11 amino acids. Trimming took 8 bases from V and 8 from J; bases not matched to a gene: 4. This CDR3 reads CASHRGVEAFF. The CDR3, as DNA: TGTGCCAGCCACAGGGGGGTCGAAGCTTTCTTT.

The V call is TRBV7-8, the J call TRBJ2-3, with TRBD2 matching 8 bases. J was trimmed by 0 bases and V by 5 bases; bases with no gene match: 10. Germline V gene sequence: CDR1 SGHVS, CDR2 FQNEAQ. The CDR3 length is 17 residues. CDR3 coding DNA: TGTGCCAGCAGCCTCCTCGCGGGGGGTTCTAGCACAGATACGCAGTATTTT. It yields the protein CASSLLAGGSSTDTQYF. The whole variable domain, filled in from reference TRBV7-8 and TRBJ2-3, reads GAGVSQSPRYKVAKRGQDVALRCDPISGHVSLFWYQQALGQGPEFLTYFQNEAQLDKSGLPSDRFFAERPEGSVSTLKIQRTQQEDSAVYLCASSLLAGGSSTDTQYFGPGTRLTVL.

The rearrangement uses TRBV29-1 and TRBJ1-3; no firm D call. The CDR3 is made up of 14 amino acids. Germline V gives CDR1 SQVTM, CDR2 ANQGSEA. The V end was cut by 4 bases, the J end by 3 bases, with 13 bases between. CDR3 in amino acids: CSVAGSSYGNTIYF. For the CDR3, the DNA is TGCAGCGTTGCAGGCAGTTCGTATGGAAACACCATATATTTT.

This clone was observed once. The V and J genes are TRBV18 and TRBJ2-7; possible D gene TRBD1, 6 bases. Germline V gene data show CDR1 as KGHSH and CDR2 as LQKENI. CDR3 length: 15 residues. Trimming took 3 bases from V and 6 from J, leaving 18 bases between them. The CDR3 is CASSPGGQGGGEQYF. CDR3 nucleotide sequence: TGTGCCAGCTCACCTGGAGGACAAGGGGGTGGCGAGCAGTACTTC.

The rearrangement joins TRBV6-1 to TRBJ2-7; D ambiguous. The V gene lost 3 bases and the J gene lost 3 bases, with 21 bases spanning the gap. CDR1 and CDR2 (germline): MNHNS, SASEGT. This CDR3 has 17 residues. The CDR3 nucleotides read TGTGCCAGCAGTGAGCCCCCGGAAGGGTTTCGAGACTACGAGCAGTACTTC. Translating gives CASSEPPEGFRDYEQYF.

Details on this clone: One junction end does not reproduce the germline sequence, and a read error may be involved. The chain has TRBV5-4 and TRBJ2-1; maybe TRBD2 (5 bases). The CDR3 has 16 amino acids. Germline V gene sequence: CDR1 SGHNT, CDR2 YYREEE (reference sequence). The chain's CDR3 is CASSLETGSAFNEQFF. DNA for the CDR3: TGTGCCAGCAGCTTGGAAACGGGATCGGCCTTTAATGAGCAATTCTTC.

The chain uses TRBV7-2 and TRBJ2-5; 8 nucleotides align to TRBD2. Unmatched junction bases numbered 13, after V lost 5 bases and J lost 5 bases. CDR3 size: 16 residues. Germline V gives CDR1 SGHTA, CDR2 FQGNSA. CDR3 nucleotides: TGTGCCAGCAGCAGGGAGACCAGCGGGGGTGGGGAGACCCAGTACTTC. It yields the protein CASSRETSGGGETQYF.

The chain has TRBV7-3 and TRBJ2-7; D might be TRBD1 (6 bases). V gave up 3 bases and J gave up 1 base, with 7 bases separating them. Germline CDR1 and CDR2: SGHTA and FQGTGA. This CDR3 contains 13 residues. CDR3 coding DNA: TGTGCCAGCAGCTTCGGACAGTCCTACGAGCAGTACTTC. This gives the protein CASSFGQSYEQYF.

The chain uses TRBV6-5 and TRBJ2-4; 7 bases map to TRBD1. With V trimmed by 2 bases and J by 10 bases, 8 bases remained unmatched. The germline V gene has CDR1 MNHEY and CDR2 SVGAGI. The CDR3 sequence is 14 residues long. CDR3 residues: CASSYGVGQQIQYF. Here the CDR3 DNA reads TGTGCCAGCAGTTACGGGGTGGGACAGCAAATTCAGTACTTC.

V gene TRBV6-1 combines with J gene TRBJ1-2; 9 bases are shared with TRBD1. The length of the CDR3 is 14 residues. From germline, CDR1 is MNHNS and CDR2 SASEGT. V lost 6 bases and J lost 4; bases outside the gene matches: 6. Here the CDR3 reads CASRETGGIYGYTF. CDR3 coding DNA: TGTGCCAGCAGGGAGACAGGGGGAATCTATGGCTACACCTTC.